These T cell receptor beta chains were read from a single sample in a study of T cells in Graves' hyperthyroidism and ophthalmopathy. TCRdb redid the calling of the multiplex PCR reads with MiXCR, one entry per CDR3 protein. The sample consists of 370,000 or so distinct CDR3 sequences, about a sixth of them appearing once. Sample: blood. The receptors here all came from a woman aged 18-35 years with Graves' hyperthyroidism that later progressed to Graves' ophthalmopathy. Each CDR3 is given with its conserved first and last residue. A D gene is named only where the DNA matches it firmly. The listing skips clone size in some rows; elsewhere it reads once, few, many or a size class.

clone size: many; D gene: -; V gene: TRBV20-1; J gene: TRBJ2-1; CDR3 DNA: TGCAGTGGAGTATTGGGCGGCCTGGGGGATGAGCAGTTCTTC; CDR3 protein: CSGVLGGLGDEQFF
clone size: few; D gene: TRBD2; V gene: TRBV13; J gene: TRBJ2-7; CDR3 DNA: TGTGCCAGCAGTTCCCCGACAACCCTCCCTCCAGCGGGAGGAACGTACGAGCAGTACTTC; CDR3 protein: CASSSPTTLPPAGGTYEQYF
clone size: many; D gene: TRBD2; V gene: TRBV28; J gene: TRBJ2-1; CDR3 DNA: TGTGCCAGCAGTTCCCACTCCAAGCGGGAGGGCAATGAGCAGTTCTTC; CDR3 protein: CASSSHSKREGNEQFF
clone size: -; D gene: -; V gene: TRBV29-1; J gene: TRBJ2-7; CDR3 DNA: TGCAGCGTTGAAGATCAGCAGGGCACCTACGAGCAGTACTTC; CDR3 protein: CSVEDQQGTYEQYF
clone size: -; D gene: TRBD1; V gene: TRBV30; J gene: TRBJ2-6; CDR3 DNA: TGTGCCTGGGATCGTGGGCGGGACAGGGCCTTCTCTGGGGCCAACGTCCTGACTTTC; CDR3 protein: CAWDRGRDRAFSGANVLTF
clone size: -; D gene: -; V gene: TRBV15; J gene: TRBJ2-1; CDR3 DNA: TGTGCCACCAGCTATAATGCCTACGAGCAGTTCTTC; CDR3 protein: CATSYNAYEQFF
clone size: -; D gene: TRBD1; V gene: TRBV19; J gene: TRBJ1-5; CDR3 DNA: TGTGCCAGTAGTATAGAAATTGGGACAGGGGGCCATCAGCCCCAGCATTTT; CDR3 protein: CASSIEIGTGGHQPQHF
clone size: many; D gene: TRBD2; V gene: TRBV30; J gene: TRBJ2-1; CDR3 DNA: TGTGCCTGGAGCCTGGGACTAGCGGGATACTATGAGCAGTTCTTC; CDR3 protein: CAWSLGLAGYYEQFF
clone size: few; D gene: TRBD1; V gene: TRBV4-1; J gene: TRBJ1-3; CDR3 DNA: TGCGCCAGCAGCCAGGGACAGGGGAGCACTGGAAACACCATATATTTT; CDR3 protein: CASSQGQGSTGNTIYF
clone size: -; D gene: -; V gene: TRBV10-3; J gene: TRBJ2-1; CDR3 DNA: TGTGCCATCGGCCCTGCGGATGAGCAGTTCTTC; CDR3 protein: CAIGPADEQFF
clone size: many; D gene: -; V gene: TRBV20-1; J gene: TRBJ2-7; CDR3 DNA: TGCAGTGCTACCCGACCGGGGAACCCCGGCTACGAGCAGTACTTC; CDR3 protein: CSATRPGNPGYEQYF
clone size: -; D gene: TRBD2; V gene: TRBV7-2; J gene: TRBJ2-3; CDR3 DNA: TGTGCCAGCAGCACGGGACTAGAGGGAACAGATACGCAGTATTTT; CDR3 protein: CASSTGLEGTDTQYF
clone size: -; D gene: -; V gene: TRBV5-1; J gene: TRBJ2-5; CDR3 DNA: TGCGCCAGCAGCCTGGAGACTCCTGAGGAGACCCAGTACTTC; CDR3 protein: CASSLETPEETQYF
clone size: many; D gene: -; V gene: TRBV18; J gene: TRBJ2-1; CDR3 DNA: TGTGCCAGCTCACCACCGTCCGCCAGGTACAATGAGCAGTTCTTC; CDR3 protein: CASSPPSARYNEQFF
clone size: many; D gene: TRBD2; V gene: TRBV11-2; J gene: TRBJ2-7; CDR3 DNA: TGTGCCAGCAGCCCCCCGACTAGCGGGTTCTACGAGCAGTACTTC; CDR3 protein: CASSPPTSGFYEQYF
clone size: many; D gene: -; V gene: TRBV5-7; J gene: TRBJ1-5; CDR3 DNA: TGTGCCAGCAGCTTGGAAGGGAGGAATCAGCCCCAGCATTTT; CDR3 protein: CASSLEGRNQPQHF
clone size: many; D gene: -; V gene: TRBV30; J gene: TRBJ2-7; CDR3 DNA: TGTGCCTGGAGTGCTTATACATGGGAGCAGTACTTC; CDR3 protein: CAWSAYTWEQYF
clone size: -; D gene: TRBD2; V gene: TRBV5-1; J gene: TRBJ2-1; CDR3 DNA: TGCGCCAGCAGCTTGGGACTAGCGGGAGTTTTCTCCTACAATGAGCAGTTCTTC; CDR3 protein: CASSLGLAGVFSYNEQFF
clone size: many; D gene: TRBD1; V gene: TRBV7-8; J gene: TRBJ1-2; CDR3 DNA: TGTGCCAGCAGCGGACGAGGGGGCGCGGTAGATGGCTACACCTTC; CDR3 protein: CASSGRGGAVDGYTF
clone size: few; D gene: -; V gene: TRBV6-6; J gene: TRBJ1-2; CDR3 DNA: TGTGCCAGCAGTTACTCGGCAGGGAGGTATGGCTACACCTTC; CDR3 protein: CASSYSAGRYGYTF
clone size: many; D gene: -; V gene: TRBV28; J gene: TRBJ2-7; CDR3 DNA: TGTGCCAGCAGCTGGGGACAATTCTACGAGCAGTACTTC; CDR3 protein: CASSWGQFYEQYF
clone size: few; D gene: TRBD2; V gene: TRBV10-1; J gene: TRBJ2-2; CDR3 DNA: TGCGCCAGCATGGATAGCGGGACGAACACCGGGGAGCTGTTTTTT; CDR3 protein: CASMDSGTNTGELFF
clone size: -; D gene: -; V gene: TRBV7-2; J gene: TRBJ2-1; CDR3 DNA: TGTGCCAGCAGCTTCGGACCCGACTACAATGAGCAGTTCTTC; CDR3 protein: CASSFGPDYNEQFF
clone size: many; D gene: -; V gene: TRBV6-1; J gene: TRBJ2-2; CDR3 DNA: TGTGCCTCAAGGGGGGAGGGCACCGGGGAGCTGTTTTTT; CDR3 protein: CASRGEGTGELFF
clone size: -; D gene: TRBD1; V gene: TRBV29-1; J gene: TRBJ1-4; CDR3 DNA: TGCAGCGCCCAGGGACAGACTAATGAAAAACTGTTTTTT; CDR3 protein: CSAQGQTNEKLFF
clone size: -; D gene: -; V gene: TRBV12-3/TRBV12-4; J gene: TRBJ1-5; CDR3 DNA: TGTGCCAGCAGTTTGAATTGGGGTCAGCCCCAGCATTTT; CDR3 protein: CASSLNWGQPQHF
clone size: -; D gene: TRBD2; V gene: TRBV13; J gene: TRBJ2-7; CDR3 DNA: TGTGCCAGCAGCCAGGCGACTAGCGGGAGCGGGGCCTACGAGCAGTACTTC; CDR3 protein: CASSQATSGSGAYEQYF
clone size: many; D gene: -; V gene: TRBV24-1; J gene: TRBJ2-2; CDR3 DNA: TGTGCCACCAGTGAGCGGGACGCGGCGAACACCGGGGAGCTGTTTTTT; CDR3 protein: CATSERDAANTGELFF
clone size: many; D gene: -; V gene: TRBV28; J gene: TRBJ2-7; CDR3 DNA: TGTGCCAGCAGCCTCGGACTGTCCTGGGATGGCGAGCAGTACTTC; CDR3 protein: CASSLGLSWDGEQYF
clone size: -; D gene: -; V gene: TRBV10-3; J gene: TRBJ1-3; CDR3 DNA: TGTGCCATCAGTCACGGGATGCAAGGGGGAAACACCATATATTTT; CDR3 protein: CAISHGMQGGNTIYF
clone size: -; D gene: TRBD1; V gene: TRBV10-1; J gene: TRBJ2-3; CDR3 DNA: TGTGCCACCAAAGACCGGGACAGGGGGACAGATACGCAGTATTTT; CDR3 protein: CATKDRDRGTDTQYF
clone size: many; D gene: -; V gene: TRBV28; J gene: TRBJ1-6; CDR3 DNA: TGTGCCAGCCTTAGGACGCAAAATTCACCCCTCCACTTT; CDR3 protein: CASLRTQNSPLHF
clone size: many; D gene: -; V gene: TRBV28; J gene: TRBJ2-1; CDR3 DNA: TGTGCCAGCAGTCCCCCAAGGGCGGGTAGGCATGAGCAGTTCTTC; CDR3 protein: CASSPPRAGRHEQFF
clone size: -; D gene: -; V gene: TRBV12-3/TRBV12-4; J gene: TRBJ1-5; CDR3 DNA: TGTGCCAGCAATCGTCTCCTGCCTGAGGGCAATCAGCCCCAGCATTTT; CDR3 protein: CASNRLLPEGNQPQHF
clone size: -; D gene: -; V gene: TRBV6-5; J gene: TRBJ1-1; CDR3 DNA: TGTGCCAGCAGTTACTCGCCGGCAGAGCAAGGGACTGAAGCTTTCTTT; CDR3 protein: CASSYSPAEQGTEAFF
clone size: many; D gene: -; V gene: TRBV3-1; J gene: TRBJ1-5; CDR3 DNA: TGTGCCAGCAGCCAAGGGGGGATTAGCAATCAGCCCCAGCATTTT; CDR3 protein: CASSQGGISNQPQHF
clone size: few; D gene: -; V gene: TRBV10-3; J gene: TRBJ1-2; CDR3 DNA: TGTGCCATCAGTGCCTCGGACGGTAACTATGGCTACACCTTC; CDR3 protein: CAISASDGNYGYTF
clone size: many; D gene: -; V gene: TRBV12-3/TRBV12-4; J gene: TRBJ1-1; CDR3 DNA: TGTGCCAGCAGTTTTGGGGTGGGGGGTACTGAAGCTTTCTTT; CDR3 protein: CASSFGVGGTEAFF
clone size: many; D gene: TRBD2; V gene: TRBV7-6; J gene: TRBJ2-1; CDR3 DNA: TGTGCCAGCAGCCATGCTAGCGGCCTCACCAATGAGCAGTTCTTC; CDR3 protein: CASSHASGLTNEQFF
clone size: few; D gene: TRBD1; V gene: TRBV10-3; J gene: TRBJ2-7; CDR3 DNA: TGTGCCATCAGTGGAGGGACAGGGGGCGAATCCTACGAGCAGTACTTC; CDR3 protein: CAISGGTGGESYEQYF
clone size: many; D gene: -; V gene: TRBV3-1; J gene: TRBJ1-2; CDR3 DNA: TGTGCCAGCAGCCGCTCAGGAGAGGGCTATGGCTACACCTTC; CDR3 protein: CASSRSGEGYGYTF
clone size: -; D gene: TRBD2; V gene: TRBV20-1; J gene: TRBJ2-7; CDR3 DNA: TGCAGTGCTGGACCAGCGGGGACCTCCTACGAGCAGTACTTC; CDR3 protein: CSAGPAGTSYEQYF